These 15 T cell receptor beta chains originate from one sample sequenced in a study of blood T cell repertoires in COVID-19. The protocol was immunoSEQ multiplex PCR, while the TCRdb copy is restricted to in-frame clones and leaves out a portion. Among fewer than 150,000 clones listed, roughly 84% were seen once. Input material: peripheral blood. Receptors were obtained from a human donor in a cohort sampled during active COVID-19.

This clone came up once. The DNA of the CDR3 is TGTGCCAGCAGCTTTGAAGGGGCGCGGGGTGGCTACACCTTC. It encodes CASSFEGARGGYTF. This chain links TRBV7-2 with TRBJ1-2, with D possibly TRBD1 on 5 matching bases. From germline, CDR1 is SGHTA and CDR2 FQGNSA. Between the trimmed V and J ends, which lost 3 bases and 7 bases, there was a span of 15 bases. CDR3 length: 14 residues.

This clone was observed once. The chain couples TRBV5-1 to TRBJ2-7; D perhaps matches TRBD1 (6 bases). Germline CDR1 reads SGHRS; CDR2 reads YFSETQ. Trimming took off 4 bases at V and 0 bases at J, with 14 bases between the two ends. The CDR3 runs 15 residues. CDR3 region: CASSPDRLNSYEQYF. CDR3 DNA: TGCGCCAGCAGCCCGGACAGACTAAACTCCTACGAGCAGTACTTC.

At least ten counts were recorded for this clone. The gene calls are TRBV7-2 and TRBJ2-1; 8 bases align to TRBD1. CDR1 and CDR2 (germline): SGHTA, FQGNSA. Trimming took 1 base from V and 4 from J; bases not matched to a gene: 3. The CDR3 covers 15 residues. The CDR3 loop is CASSLDDRGYNEQFF. Written as DNA, the CDR3 is TGTGCCAGCAGCTTAGACGACAGGGGTTACAATGAGCAGTTCTTC.

This clone was observed a single time. This chain uses TRBV2 with TRBJ1-5, with a tentative D call TRBD1 (6 bases). V lost 5 bases to trimming and J lost 5 bases, with 10 bases between them. This CDR3 has 13 residues. Germline V gene data show CDR1 as SNHLY and CDR2 as FYNNEI. The chain's CDR3 is CASSWSGDQPQHF. DNA of the CDR3: TGTGCCAGCAGTTGGTCAGGGGATCAGCCCCAGCATTTT.

The sample holds one count of this clone. This chain links TRBV7-8 with TRBJ2-7; the match to TRBD1 covers 8 bases. CDR1 is SGHVS, CDR2 FQNEAQ, per germline. This CDR3 is built from 16 residues. J lost 1 base, V lost 1 base, and 6 bases had no gene match. Here the CDR3 reads CASSLGPTGASYEQYF. The CDR3, as DNA: TGTGCCAGCAGCTTAGGCCCGACAGGGGCTTCCTACGAGCAGTACTTC.

The chain couples TRBV5-4 to TRBJ2-1, with D perhaps matching TRBD2 (5 bases). Trimming shortened V by 5 bases and J by 0 bases, and 15 bases separated the two germline ends. From germline, CDR1 is SGHNT and CDR2 YYREEE (reference sequence). This CDR3 is built from 16 residues. The CDR3 reads CASRSSGGLSYNEQFF. CDR3 coding DNA: TGTGCCAGCAGAAGTTCTGGCGGACTCTCCTACAATGAGCAGTTCTTC.

The J gene is TRBJ2-7, the V gene TRBV23-1; D remains ambiguous. TRBV23-1 is given ORF status, its function remaining uncertain. There are 15 residues in the CDR3. V was cut by 6 bases and J by 0 bases, with 15 bases left in between. The CDR3 nucleotides are TGCGCCAGCAGCCGGGTTTGTAGCAACTCCTACGAGCAGTACTTC. Translated, it gives CASSRVCSNSYEQYF.

This clone turned up a few times. The J gene is TRBJ1-1, the V gene TRBV2, with 8 positions matching TRBD1. V was pared by 5 bases and J by 5 bases, with 7 bases of the junction left unmatched. CDR3 size: 14 residues. Germline-derived CDR1 and CDR2 are SNHLY and FYNNEI. The CDR3 region is CASSTDRGTTEAFF. In DNA, the CDR3 is TGTGCCAGCAGTACCGACAGGGGTACTACTGAAGCTTTCTTT.

This sequence joins TRBV7-2 and TRBJ2-5; 12 positions match TRBD2. Trimming removed 7 bases from V and 5 bases from J; junction bases left unmatched: 11. Germline loops: CDR1 SGHTA, CDR2 FQGNSA. CDR3 size: 16 residues. For the CDR3, the DNA is TGTGCCAGCACCCCCGATGGACTAGCGGGGAGGGAGACCCAGTACTTC. Its translation: CASTPDGLAGRETQYF.

The chain carries TRBV28 and TRBJ1-6; D uncertain. The CDR3 spans 12 residues. The germline V and J ends were trimmed by 6 bases and 8 bases, with 8 bases remaining between them. Germline CDR1 is MDHEN and CDR2 is SYDVKM. CDR3 nucleotides: TGTGCCAGCAGCCAACTCTATTCACCCCTCCACTTT. Its protein is CASSQLYSPLHF.

The chain joins TRBV11-2 to TRBJ2-5; tentatively, D is TRBD1 (5 bases). Germline V gene lookup returns CDR1 SGHAT and CDR2 FQNNGV. Trimming shortened V by 3 bases and J by 4 bases, and 18 bases separated the two germline ends. The CDR3 sequence is 16 residues long. This CDR3 reads CASSFGRAVDGETQYF. CDR3 DNA sequence: TGTGCCAGCAGCTTCGGCAGGGCGGTTGATGGAGAGACCCAGTACTTC.

V usage is TRBV5-1 and J usage is TRBJ2-4, with 7 bases identical to TRBD2. V shed 5 bases and J 3 bases; nucleotides not matched to a gene: 8. CDR3 size: 15 residues. The germline V gene has CDR1 SGHRS and CDR2 YFSETQ. CDR3 in DNA: TGCGCCAGCAGATTCGCGGGGGTTGGCAAAAACATTCAGTACTTC. This translates into CASRFAGVGKNIQYF.

The J gene is TRBJ1-1, the V gene TRBV6-5; D is uncertain. V lost 6 bases and J lost 3, with 8 bases in between. Germline V gene data show CDR1 as MNHEY and CDR2 as SVGAGI. The CDR3 is 12 residues long. CDR3 residues: CASRVSDTEAFF. In DNA, the CDR3 is TGTGCCAGCAGGGTGTCGGACACTGAAGCTTTCTTT.

J is TRBJ2-5 and V is TRBV20-1, with 10 bases lining up with TRBD2. The V segment lost 3 bases and the J segment 4 bases; nucleotides outside the gene matches: 2. The CDR3 runs 13 residues. Germline V lookup: CDR1 DFQATT, CDR2 SNEGSKA (reference sequence). CDR3 coding DNA: TGCAGTGCTAGTTCTAGCGGGGGAGAGACCCAGTACTTC. Its protein is CSASSSGGETQYF.

V usage is TRBV19 and J usage is TRBJ2-7, with TRBD1 matching over 10 bases. The CDR3 is 16 amino acids. Germline trimming cut 3 bases from V and 5 bases from J; bases unmatched to any gene: 10. Germline CDR1 is LNHDA and CDR2 is SQIVND (reference sequence). The DNA for the CDR3 is TGTGCCAGTAGTATCGCGGTTTGGACAGGGGGAAACGAGCAGTACTTC. Its protein product is CASSIAVWTGGNEQYF.